Given below is one T cell receptor (beta chain) in context. The target antigen is unknown. The data originate from a study of cytomegalovirus exposure and HLA in healthy donors. Trimming left V 1 base short and J 0 bases short, with 9 bases between. This CDR3 contains 15 residues. CDR1 is LNHDA and CDR2 is SQIVND in the germline V gene (reference sequence). In the PCR, 60 Vbeta and 13 Jbeta primers were used. Only in-frame clones appear in the TCRdb table, and some are missing; sequencing was by immunoSEQ multiplex PCR. The table includes 89,000 or so clones, 60% to 85% detected once. General study results and limits: A later analysis reportedly identified an Asian-associated ancestry cluster as carrying fewer N-insertions than the roughly 670-donor mean.

The clonotype comes from a boy aged 5-17 years in good health and CMV-seronegative. The chain recombines TRBV19 with TRBJ1-2, with no clear D. Specimen: PBMCs. The CDR3 reads CASSIVASANYGYTF. The DNA of the CDR3 is TGTGCCAGTAGTATAGTGGCCAGTGCTAACTATGGCTACACCTTC. Full variable domain (missing parts from reference TRBV19 and TRBJ1-2): DGGITQSPKYLFRKEGQNVTLSCEQNLNHDAMYWYRQDPGQGLRLIYYSQIVNDFQKGDIAEGYSVSREKKESFPLTVTSAQKNPTAFYLCASSIVASANYGYTFGSGTRLTVV.